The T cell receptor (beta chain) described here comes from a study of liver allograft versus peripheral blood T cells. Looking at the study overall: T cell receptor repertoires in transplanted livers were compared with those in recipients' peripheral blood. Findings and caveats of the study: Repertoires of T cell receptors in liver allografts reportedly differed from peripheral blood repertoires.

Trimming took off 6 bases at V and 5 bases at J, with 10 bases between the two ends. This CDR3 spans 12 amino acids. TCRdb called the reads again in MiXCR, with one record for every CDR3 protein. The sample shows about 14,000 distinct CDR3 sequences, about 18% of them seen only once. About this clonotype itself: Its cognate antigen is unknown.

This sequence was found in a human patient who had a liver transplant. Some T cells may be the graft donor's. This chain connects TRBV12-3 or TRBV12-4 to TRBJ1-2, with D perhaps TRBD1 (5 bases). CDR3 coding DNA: TGTGCCAGCAGCGCGGAGGGGTATGGCTACACCTTC. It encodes CASSAEGYGYTF.